A single TCR beta chain is shown here with its context. This clonotype was detected only a few times. This clone's antigen is unknown. It has no much larger one-base neighbor in the sample; base qualities were not kept. Relative to germline, V is 2 bases shorter and J is 4 bases shorter, with 17 bases between their ends. Spanning cysteine to phenylalanine, the CDR3 consists of 16 amino acids. Of all the DNA, just the CDR3 is kept, 48 bases in frame from base 1. CDR1 is given as MGHRA and CDR2 as YSYEKL, both from the germline V gene. The data stem from a study of post-analysis software for immune sequencing data (dated by TCRdb to the mid-2010s). With regard to the full study: Disease courses on record covered relapsing-remitting, secondary progressive and progressive-relapsing multiple sclerosis, though some patients had no subtype annotation. Patient repertoires were compared against 11 previously published healthy control repertoires from donors aged roughly 6 to 26 years. A subset of samples was prepared in parallel using single-end sample barcoding, then pooled and co-amplified after Illumina adapter ligation.

The receptor library was made with PCR. The reads were generated on an Illumina HiSeq 2500. To reduce PCR and sequencing biases, unique molecular identifiers were incorporated into the TCR beta cDNA libraries. Every 1 to 10 million input T cells yielded about 500,000 cDNA molecules, meaning each molecule approximated one T cell. Patient libraries were prepared and sequenced with the same protocol used for the earlier healthy control dataset. Within a given batch, samples were prepared together, multiplexed and sequenced on the same HiSeq lane. Concerning the study's data processing: MIGEC was used to process the raw barcoded reads, and molecular identifier groups with only a single read were discarded before consensus assembly and CDR3 extraction. Clonotype tables were post-analysed with VDJtools, normalizing diversity by down-sampling all datasets to the smallest sample size. Repertoire overlap clustering matched CDR3 amino acid but not nucleotide sequences to correct batch-related cross-sample contamination. TCRdb trimmed public reads at Q25 via fastp, called clones via MiXCR and kept in-frame beta chains. When rows share a CDR3 protein, they turn into one entry using the most common DNA and genes. TCRdb's processing, not the authors', yielded these V and J calls. This sample comprises roughly 540,000 distinct CDR3 sequences, 34% of them detected only once. Together, the top ten hold about 5.6% of the sample.

What the authors observed across the whole study: Patients showed significantly higher frequencies than controls for a few TRBV segments, among them TRBV5-6, TRBV5-1 and TRBV20-1. When samples were clustered directly using the F measure, samples prepared in the same batch co-clustered strongly, which prompted a batch-effect correction. Normalized Chao1 diversity was significantly lower in multiple sclerosis patients than controls, suggesting substantial peripheral T-cell clonal expansion. The control group was slightly older than the multiple sclerosis patient group.

To demonstrate the VDJtools post-analysis software, TCR beta repertoires were profiled from the peripheral blood of some 12 young patients with multiple sclerosis. The multiple sclerosis patients were children and adolescents ranging in age from 6 to 15 years. The sequence is built from TRBV4-1 and TRBJ1-2; no D segment can be confidently identified. The sequenced sample was blood. The source is a girl aged 2-17 years with multiple sclerosis. The CDR3: CASSQPLRSGAYGYTF. The sequenced DNA: TGCGCCAGCAGCCAACCTTTGAGGTCAGGCGCCTATGGCTACACCTTC.